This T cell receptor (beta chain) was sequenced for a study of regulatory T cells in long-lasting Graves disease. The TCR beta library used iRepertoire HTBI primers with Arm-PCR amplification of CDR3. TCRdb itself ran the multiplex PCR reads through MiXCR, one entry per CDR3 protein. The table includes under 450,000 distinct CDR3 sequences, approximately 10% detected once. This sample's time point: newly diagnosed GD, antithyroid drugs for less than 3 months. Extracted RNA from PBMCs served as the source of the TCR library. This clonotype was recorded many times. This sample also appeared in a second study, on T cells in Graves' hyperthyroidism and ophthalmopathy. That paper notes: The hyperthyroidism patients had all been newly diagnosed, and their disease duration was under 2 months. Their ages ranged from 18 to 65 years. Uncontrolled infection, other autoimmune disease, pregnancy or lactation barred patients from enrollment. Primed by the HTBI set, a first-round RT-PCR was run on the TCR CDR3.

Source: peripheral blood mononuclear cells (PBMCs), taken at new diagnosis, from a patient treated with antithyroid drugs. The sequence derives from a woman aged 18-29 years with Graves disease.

In nucleotides, the CDR3 is TGTGCCAGCAGATCACTAGGACGCAAGAACTATGGCTACACCTTC. Translation: CASRSLGRKNYGYTF. This chain uses TRBV28 with TRBJ1-2; no clear D. Trimming left V 6 bases short and J 2 bases short, with 16 bases between. The CDR3 covers 15 residues. Germline-derived CDR1 and CDR2 are MDHEN and SYDVKM.